The entry below describes one TCR beta chain. The authors' processing: Nucleated cell number was recorded as an estimate derived from reference gene primer amplification. Using immunoSEQ multiplex PCR, the repertoire was profiled, and TCRdb retains in-frame clones only, with some absent. V, J and clone size were drawn from that table, and D and trimming were deduced from the DNA. The table has roughly 220,000 clones, roughly 84% seen once. This sample was taken from a study of blood T cell repertoires in COVID-19. Study summary: Donors in the United States, Italy and Spain gave samples during acute or convalescent COVID-19. PBMCs, B-cell-depleted T cells, or T cells provided the cDNA or gDNA that made up the material.

What was sequenced was peripheral blood. The TCR comes from a woman between 55 and 75 years old who had recovered from COVID-19.

The CDR3 coding sequence is TGTGCCAGCAGCTTGAGGACTAGCGGCCTGGATGATACGCAGTATTTT. Amino acid sequence: CASSLRTSGLDDTQYF. The rearrangement joins TRBV5-4 to TRBJ2-3; 10 positions match TRBD2. V was clipped by 1 base and J by 6 bases; unmatched bases: 8. The CDR3 sequence is 16 residues long. Germline assignment: CDR1 SGHNT and CDR2 YYREEE (reference sequence).